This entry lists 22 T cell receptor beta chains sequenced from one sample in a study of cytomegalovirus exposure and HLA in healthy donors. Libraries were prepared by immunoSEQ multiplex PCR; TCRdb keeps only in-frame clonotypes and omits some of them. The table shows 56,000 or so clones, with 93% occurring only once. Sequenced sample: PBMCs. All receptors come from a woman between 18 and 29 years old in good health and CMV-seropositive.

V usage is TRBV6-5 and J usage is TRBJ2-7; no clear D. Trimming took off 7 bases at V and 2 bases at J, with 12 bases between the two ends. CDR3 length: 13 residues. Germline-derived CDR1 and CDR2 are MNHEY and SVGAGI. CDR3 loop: CASTSTPPYEQYF. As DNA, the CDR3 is TGTGCCAGCACCTCAACACCTCCCTACGAGCAGTACTTC.

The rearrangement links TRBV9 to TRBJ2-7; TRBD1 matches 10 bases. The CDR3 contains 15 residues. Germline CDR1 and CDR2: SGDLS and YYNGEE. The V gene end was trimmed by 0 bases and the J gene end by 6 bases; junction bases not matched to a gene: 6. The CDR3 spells CASSVVDRGPFEQYF. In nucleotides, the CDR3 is TGTGCCAGCAGCGTAGTCGACAGGGGGCCTTTCGAGCAGTACTTC. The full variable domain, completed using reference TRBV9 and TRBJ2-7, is DSGVTQTPKHLITATGQRVTLRCSPRSGDLSVYWYQQSLDQGLQFLIQYYNGEERAKGNILERFSAQQFPDLHSELNLSSLELGDSALYFCASSVVDRGPFEQYFGPGTRLTVT.

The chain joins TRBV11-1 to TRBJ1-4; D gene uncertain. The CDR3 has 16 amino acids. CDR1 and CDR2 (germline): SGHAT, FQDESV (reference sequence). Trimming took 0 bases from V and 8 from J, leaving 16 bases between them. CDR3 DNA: TGTGCCAGCAGCTTAGCTCCGGGTTTCGGGGAAGAAAAACTGTTTTTT. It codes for CASSLAPGFGEEKLFF. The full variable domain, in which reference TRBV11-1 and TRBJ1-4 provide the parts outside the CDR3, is EAEVAQSPRYKITEKSQAVAFWCDPISGHATLYWYRQILGQGPELLVQFQDESVVDDSQLPKDRFSAERLKGVDSTLKIQPAELGDSAMYLCASSLAPGFGEEKLFFGSGTQLSVL.

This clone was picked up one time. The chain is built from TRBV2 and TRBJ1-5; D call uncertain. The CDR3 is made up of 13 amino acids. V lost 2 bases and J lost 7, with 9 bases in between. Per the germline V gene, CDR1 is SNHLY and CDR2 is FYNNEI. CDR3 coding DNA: TGTGCCAGCAGTGAAAACCTTCTACAGCCCCAGCATTTT. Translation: CASSENLLQPQHF.

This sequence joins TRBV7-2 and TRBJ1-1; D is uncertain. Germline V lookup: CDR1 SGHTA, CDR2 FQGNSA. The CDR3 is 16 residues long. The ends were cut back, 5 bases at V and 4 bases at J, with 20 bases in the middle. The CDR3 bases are TGTGCCAGCAGCCCCTATCCCCTCTATAAGTCCACTGAAGCTTTCTTT. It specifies CASSPYPLYKSTEAFF.

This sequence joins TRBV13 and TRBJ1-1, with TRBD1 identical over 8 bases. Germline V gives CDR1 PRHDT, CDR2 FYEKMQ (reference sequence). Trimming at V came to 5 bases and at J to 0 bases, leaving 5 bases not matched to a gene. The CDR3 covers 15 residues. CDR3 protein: CASSPRGQVNTEAFF. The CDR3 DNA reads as TGTGCCAGCAGCCCACGGGGACAGGTGAACACTGAAGCTTTCTTT.

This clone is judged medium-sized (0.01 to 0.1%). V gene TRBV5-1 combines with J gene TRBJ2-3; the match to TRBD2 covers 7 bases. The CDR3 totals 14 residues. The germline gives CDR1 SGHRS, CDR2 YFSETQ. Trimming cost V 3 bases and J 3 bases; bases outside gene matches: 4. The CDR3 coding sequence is TGCGCCAGCAGCTCCTGGGGGGGTACAGATACGCAGTATTTT. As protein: CASSSWGGTDTQYF. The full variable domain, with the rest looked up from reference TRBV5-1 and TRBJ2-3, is KAGVTQTPRYLIKTRGQQVTLSCSPISGHRSVSWYQQTPGQGLQFLFEYFSETQRNKGNFPGRFSGRQFSNSRSEMNVSTLELGDSALYLCASSSWGGTDTQYFGPGTRLTVL.

The CDR3 spells CASSVLPPNTEAFF. The CDR3 nucleotides are TGTGCCAGCAGTGTCCTCCCCCCCAACACTGAAGCTTTCTTT. V usage is TRBV6-1 and J usage is TRBJ1-1; D uncertain. Per germline, CDR1 MNHNS and CDR2 SASEGT. The CDR3 totals 14 residues. The V and J ends lost 4 bases and 2 bases respectively, with 11 bases between them.

CDR3 in DNA: TGTGCCAGTAGTATAGATCGAACTAGTTACACCGGGGAGCTGTTTTTT. Translating it yields CASSIDRTSYTGELFF. The chain is built from TRBV19 and TRBJ2-2, with D perhaps matching TRBD2 (5 bases). CDR1 LNHDA and CDR2 SQIVND come from the germline V gene (reference sequence). Trimming took 0 bases from V and 3 from J, leaving 11 bases between them. This CDR3 contains 16 residues.

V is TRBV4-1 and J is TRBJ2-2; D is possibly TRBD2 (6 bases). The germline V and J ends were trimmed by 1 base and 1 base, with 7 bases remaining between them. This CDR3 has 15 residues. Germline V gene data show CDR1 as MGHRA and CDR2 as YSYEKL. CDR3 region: CASSQGGVNTGELFF. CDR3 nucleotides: TGCGCCAGCAGCCAAGGCGGGGTGAACACCGGGGAGCTGTTTTTT.

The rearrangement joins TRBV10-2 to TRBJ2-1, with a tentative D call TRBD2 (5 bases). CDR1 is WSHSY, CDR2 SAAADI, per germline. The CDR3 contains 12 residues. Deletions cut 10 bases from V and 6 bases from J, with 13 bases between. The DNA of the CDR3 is TGCGCCACGGAGGACGTGGTCAATGAGCAGTTCTTC. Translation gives CATEDVVNEQFF.

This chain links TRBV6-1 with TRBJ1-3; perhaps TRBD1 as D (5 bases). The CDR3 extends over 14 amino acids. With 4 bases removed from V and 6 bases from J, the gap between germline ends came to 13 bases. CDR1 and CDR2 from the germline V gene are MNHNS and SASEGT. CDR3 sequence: CASSVSQGLNTIYF. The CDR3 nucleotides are TGTGCCAGCAGTGTTTCGCAGGGACTAAACACCATATATTTT.

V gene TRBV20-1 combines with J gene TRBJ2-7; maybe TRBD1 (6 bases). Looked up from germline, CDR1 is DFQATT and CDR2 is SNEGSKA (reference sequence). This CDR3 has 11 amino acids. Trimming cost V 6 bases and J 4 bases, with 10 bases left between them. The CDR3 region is CSAITGYEQYF. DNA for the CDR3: TGCAGTGCCATAACAGGGTACGAGCAGTACTTC.

The CDR3 coding sequence is TGTGCCAGCAGTTTCCAGGGGGTGAGAGGCTACACCTTC. It specifies CASSFQGVRGYTF. The chain is built from TRBV28 and TRBJ1-2, with TRBD1 matching over 7 bases. The germline V gene encodes CDR1 MDHEN and CDR2 SYDVKM. CDR3 length: 13 residues. Trimming at V came to 3 bases and at J to 8 bases, leaving 6 bases not matched to a gene.

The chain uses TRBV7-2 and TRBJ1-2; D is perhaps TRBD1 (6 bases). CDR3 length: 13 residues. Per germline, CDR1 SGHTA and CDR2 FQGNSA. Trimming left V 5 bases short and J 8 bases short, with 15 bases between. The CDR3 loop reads CASSTHTGFGYTF. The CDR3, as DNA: TGTGCCAGCAGCACGCACACAGGGTTCGGCTACACCTTC.

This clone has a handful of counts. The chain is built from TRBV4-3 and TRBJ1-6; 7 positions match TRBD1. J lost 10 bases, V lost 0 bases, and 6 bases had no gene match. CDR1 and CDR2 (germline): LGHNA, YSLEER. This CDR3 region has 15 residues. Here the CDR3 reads CASSQDEGAGSPLHF. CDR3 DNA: TGCGCCAGCAGCCAAGACGAGGGGGCAGGGTCACCCCTCCACTTT.

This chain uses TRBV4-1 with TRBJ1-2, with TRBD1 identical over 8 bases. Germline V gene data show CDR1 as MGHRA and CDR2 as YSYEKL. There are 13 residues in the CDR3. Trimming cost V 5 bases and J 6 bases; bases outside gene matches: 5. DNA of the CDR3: TGCGCCAGCAGCTCAAACAGGGGGGATGGCTACACCTTC. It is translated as CASSSNRGDGYTF.

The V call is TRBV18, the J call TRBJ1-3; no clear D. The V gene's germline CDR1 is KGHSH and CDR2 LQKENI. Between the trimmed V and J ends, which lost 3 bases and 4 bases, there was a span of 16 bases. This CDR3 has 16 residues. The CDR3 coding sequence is TGTGCCAGCTCACCCCATCCAGGTCAGAACGGAAACACCATATATTTT. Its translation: CASSPHPGQNGNTIYF.

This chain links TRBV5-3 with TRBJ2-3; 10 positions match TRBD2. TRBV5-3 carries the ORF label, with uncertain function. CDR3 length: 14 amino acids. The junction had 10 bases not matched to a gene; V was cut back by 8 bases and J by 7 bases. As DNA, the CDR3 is TGTGCCAGTAGACTAGCGGGCCTGTCAAATACGCAGTATTTT. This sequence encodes CASRLAGLSNTQYF.

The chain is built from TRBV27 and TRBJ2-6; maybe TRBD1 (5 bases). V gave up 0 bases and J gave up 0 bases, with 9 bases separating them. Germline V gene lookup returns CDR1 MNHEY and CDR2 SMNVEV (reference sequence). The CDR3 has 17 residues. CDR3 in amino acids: CASSLSLGASGANVLTF. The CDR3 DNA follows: TGTGCCAGCAGTTTATCGTTAGGGGCCTCTGGGGCCAACGTCCTGACTTTC.

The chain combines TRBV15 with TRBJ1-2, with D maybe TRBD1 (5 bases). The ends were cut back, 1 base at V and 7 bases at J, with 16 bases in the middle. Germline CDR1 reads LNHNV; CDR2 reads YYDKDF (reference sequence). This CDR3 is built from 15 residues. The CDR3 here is CATSRGPGWFRGYTF. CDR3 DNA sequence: TGTGCCACCAGCAGAGGTCCAGGGTGGTTTCGTGGCTACACCTTC.

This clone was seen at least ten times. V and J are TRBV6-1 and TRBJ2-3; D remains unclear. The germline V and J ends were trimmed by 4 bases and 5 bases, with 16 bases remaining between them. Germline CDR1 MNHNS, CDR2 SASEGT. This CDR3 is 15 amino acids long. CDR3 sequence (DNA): TGTGCCAGCAGTGGTTTTTTTTTAGCTGTAGATACGCAGTATTTT. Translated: CASSGFFLAVDTQYF.